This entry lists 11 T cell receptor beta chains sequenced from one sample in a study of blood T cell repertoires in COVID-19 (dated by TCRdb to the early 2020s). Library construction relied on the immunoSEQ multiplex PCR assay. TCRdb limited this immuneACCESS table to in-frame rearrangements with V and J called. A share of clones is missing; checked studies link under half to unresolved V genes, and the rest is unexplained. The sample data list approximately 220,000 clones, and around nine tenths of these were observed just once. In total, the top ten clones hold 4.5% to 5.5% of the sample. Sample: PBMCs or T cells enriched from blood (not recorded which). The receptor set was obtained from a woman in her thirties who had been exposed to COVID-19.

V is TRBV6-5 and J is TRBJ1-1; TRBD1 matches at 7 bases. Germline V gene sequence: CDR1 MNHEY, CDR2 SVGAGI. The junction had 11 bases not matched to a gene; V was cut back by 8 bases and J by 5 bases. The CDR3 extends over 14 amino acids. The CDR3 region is CASGGQREWTEAFF. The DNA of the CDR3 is TGTGCCAGCGGGGGACAGAGAGAGTGGACTGAAGCTTTCTTT.

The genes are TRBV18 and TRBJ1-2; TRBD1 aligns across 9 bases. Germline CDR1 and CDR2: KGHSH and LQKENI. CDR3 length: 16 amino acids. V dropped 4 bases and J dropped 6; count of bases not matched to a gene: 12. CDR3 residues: CASSLRDRAQSHGYTF. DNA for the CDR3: TGTGCCAGCTCACTACGGGACAGGGCACAGAGTCATGGCTACACCTTC.

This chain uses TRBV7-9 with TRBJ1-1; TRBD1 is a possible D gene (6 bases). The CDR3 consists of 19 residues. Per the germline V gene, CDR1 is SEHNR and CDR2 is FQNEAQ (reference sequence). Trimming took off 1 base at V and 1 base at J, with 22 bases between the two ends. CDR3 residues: CASSLVPLRGADQNTEAFF. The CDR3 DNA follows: TGTGCCAGCAGCTTAGTTCCCCTACGGGGGGCTGACCAGAACACTGAAGCTTTCTTT.

In nucleotides, the CDR3 is TGCGCCAGCAGCCAAGAGGGGCTTAACAATGAGCAGTTCTTC. Amino acids: CASSQEGLNNEQFF. The chain has TRBV4-1 and TRBJ2-1, with a tentative D call TRBD1 (5 bases). There are 14 residues in the CDR3. Trimming took 0 bases from V and 5 from J, leaving 8 bases between them. The germline CDR1 and CDR2 sequences are MGHRA and YSYEKL.

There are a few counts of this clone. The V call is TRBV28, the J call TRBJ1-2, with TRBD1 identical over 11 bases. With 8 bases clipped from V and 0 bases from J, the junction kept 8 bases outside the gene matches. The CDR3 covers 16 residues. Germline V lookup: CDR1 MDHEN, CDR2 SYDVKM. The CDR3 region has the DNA TGTGCCAGCGAGTCGGGACAGGGGGGAACTAACTATGGCTACACCTTC. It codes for CASESGQGGTNYGYTF.

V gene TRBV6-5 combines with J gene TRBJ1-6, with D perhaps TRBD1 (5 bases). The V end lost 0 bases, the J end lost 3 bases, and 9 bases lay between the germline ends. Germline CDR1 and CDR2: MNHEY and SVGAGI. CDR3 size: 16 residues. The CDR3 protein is CASSYSPTGYNSPLHF. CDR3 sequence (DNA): TGTGCCAGCAGTTACTCCCCTACAGGCTATAATTCACCCCTCCACTTT.

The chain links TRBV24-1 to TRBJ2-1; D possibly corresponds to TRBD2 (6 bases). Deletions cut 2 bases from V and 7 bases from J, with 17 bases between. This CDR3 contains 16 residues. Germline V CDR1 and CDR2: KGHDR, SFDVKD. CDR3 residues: CATSDSAAGQSNEQFF. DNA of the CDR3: TGTGCCACCAGTGATTCGGCGGCGGGGCAGTCTAATGAGCAGTTCTTC.

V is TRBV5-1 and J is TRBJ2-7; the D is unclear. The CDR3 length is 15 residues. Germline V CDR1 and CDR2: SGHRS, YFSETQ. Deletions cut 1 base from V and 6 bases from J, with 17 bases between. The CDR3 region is CASSLSATTFGEQYF. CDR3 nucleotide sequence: TGCGCCAGCAGCTTGTCGGCGACGACTTTCGGCGAGCAGTACTTC.

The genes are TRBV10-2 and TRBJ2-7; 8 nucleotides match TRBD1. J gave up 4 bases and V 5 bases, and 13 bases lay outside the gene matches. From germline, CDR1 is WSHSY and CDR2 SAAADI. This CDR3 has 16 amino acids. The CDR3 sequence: CASSLVGGQGRYEQYF. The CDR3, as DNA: TGCGCCAGCAGTCTGGTTGGAGGACAGGGACGGTACGAGCAGTACTTC.

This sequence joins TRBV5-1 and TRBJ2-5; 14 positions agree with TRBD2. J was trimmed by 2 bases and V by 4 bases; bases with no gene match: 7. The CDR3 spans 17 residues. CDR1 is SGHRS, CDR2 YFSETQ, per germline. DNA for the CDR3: TGCGCCAGCAGCCTCCCTCGACTAGCGGGGGGGCAAGAGACCCAGTACTTC. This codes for CASSLPRLAGGQETQYF.

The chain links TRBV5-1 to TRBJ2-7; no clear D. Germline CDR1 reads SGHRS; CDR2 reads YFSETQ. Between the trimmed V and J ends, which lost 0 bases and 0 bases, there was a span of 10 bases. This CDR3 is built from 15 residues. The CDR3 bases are TGCGCCAGCAGCTTGGTTGCAGGCAGCTCCTACGAGCAGTACTTC. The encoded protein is CASSLVAGSSYEQYF.